The T cell receptor (beta chain) described here comes from a study of blood T cell repertoires in COVID-19. Turning to the study itself: Researchers got acute and convalescent COVID-19 samples from the United States, Italy and Spain.

CDR1 is SGHNT, CDR2 YENEEA, per germline. Germline trimming cut 4 bases from V and 2 bases from J; bases unmatched to any gene: 1. The CDR3 covers 13 residues. Sequenced by immunoSEQ multiplex PCR; TCRdb stores in-frame clones only, minus some. The repertoire consists of 120,000 to 150,000 clones, with more than 75% occurring once and the leading ten covering over 35%. The sequenced sample consisted of peripheral blood. The chain recombines TRBV11-3 with TRBJ2-7; 8 bases agree with TRBD1. This clonotype originated in a man aged 50 to 59 who had recovered from COVID-19. CDR3 DNA sequence: TGTGCCAGCAGCTCACAGGGGGCCTACGAGCAGTACTTC. Protein sequence: CASSSQGAYEQYF.